Given below is one T cell receptor beta chain in context. The antigen remains undetermined. These data come from a study of CD8 T cells in Susac syndrome. Overall study results and limits: The study conceded that relatively few individuals underwent its TCR sequencing and HLA analysis.

Random-hexamer reverse transcription was applied to about 0.5 to 1 ug RNA. The authors amplified TCR beta CDR3 across 54 Vbeta and 13 Jbeta using immunoSEQ multiplex PCR. MiXCR, run by TCRdb on the immunoSEQ multiplex PCR reads, gives a single entry per CDR3 protein. Of around 80,000 distinct CDR3 sequences listed, 80% to 95% are singletons. In blood CD8+ and CD4+ T cells, TCR beta underwent sequencing. The TEMRA cells underwent FACS enrichment, while the CD8+ and CD4+ T cells underwent negative isolation. The V and J ends lost 4 bases and 5 bases respectively, with 14 bases between them. The CDR3 covers 14 residues. Germline V gene lookup returns CDR1 GTSNPN and CDR2 SVGIG (reference sequence).

The sequence derives from a human donor with Susac syndrome. The sample taken for sequencing was CD8+ T cells from PBMCs. The chain couples TRBV30 to TRBJ2-2; D gene uncertain. The chain's CDR3 is CAWTPEPHTGELFF. CDR3 nucleotide sequence: TGTGCCTGGACCCCGGAACCTCATACCGGGGAGCTGTTTTTT.